This T cell receptor beta chain is drawn from a study of beta chain features in type 1 diabetes. Overall study findings and caveats: All four CD4+ subsets of Type 1 diabetes patients contained TCRB CDR3s that were moderately but significantly shorter.

Germline CDR1 MNHEY, CDR2 SVGAGI. V lost 2 bases, J lost 6 bases, and 5 bases stayed unmatched. The CDR3 is 15 residues long. Naive, central memory, regulatory and stem cell-like memory cells within the CD4+ compartment were sorted using CD45RO/CCR7/CD25/CD127/CD95/CD27. Since all of the isolated RNA was reverse transcribed, expressed TCRB transcripts were what got sequenced. Clones were read by immunoSEQ multiplex PCR, and TCRdb kept only the in-frame ones, dropping some. There are 250,000 to 300,000 clones in the sample; more than 13% occur only once, and around 0.016% lies in the top ten. This clone came up a few times. The antigen is unknown.

V is TRBV6-5 and J is TRBJ2-2; 8 nucleotides align to TRBD1. The sample taken for sequencing was naive CD4+ T cells from blood. This TCR derives from a man aged 25-45 years with type 1 diabetes. CDR3 nucleotides: TGTGCCAGCAGTTACCGCAGGGGGCTATCCGGGGAGCTGTTTTTT. Translating gives CASSYRRGLSGELFF.